This T cell receptor (beta chain) came from a study of a mutant IDH1 vaccine in newly diagnosed glioma. Study background: Patients underwent eight vaccinations, which took place in weeks 1, 3, 5, 7, 11, 15, 19 and 23. Former treatment meant radiotherapy, temozolomide, or both; the majority had gotten both.

Sequencing was performed with immunoSEQ multiplex PCR; in TCRdb, only in-frame clones are kept and a portion is missing. The profile shows 40,000 to 55,000 clones, around 78% of them singletons. As regards this clone: Its matching antigen is unknown.

Time point here: week 5, during vaccination. Vaccinated patients received 300 ug of mutant IDH1 20-mer peptide per dose, with topical imiquimod. Each tumor in the donors was a new WHO grade 3 or 4 astrocytoma, IDH1-mutant and ATRX-lost. V was clipped by 6 bases and J by 2 bases, with 7 bases between them. Germline CDR1 and CDR2: SGHDN and FVKESK. This CDR3 region has 12 residues. The rearrangement uses TRBV14 and TRBJ1-1; D is ambiguous. The input for sequencing was PBMCs, taken from a glioma patient whose treatment included an IDH1 peptide vaccine. This TCR was sampled from a man over 45 with glioma. This CDR3 is CASRHLNTEAFF. CDR3 nucleotide sequence: TGTGCCAGCAGACACCTAAACACTGAAGCTTTCTTT.